The 14 T cell receptor beta chains reported below all come from one sample, sequenced in a study of Tregs in tolerant kidney transplant recipients (dated 2019 in TCRdb). The library relied on the immunoSEQ multiplex PCR assay. The immuneACCESS repertoire file appears here via TCRdb, limited to in-frame rearrangements. These files lack a portion of the clones; in checked studies, under half of the deficit traces to unresolved V genes, and the cause of the others is not known. Within this sample are approximately 9,100 clones, with around a third of them counted one time only. The ten most abundant clones make up about 5.8% of the sample. No antigens are known for them. The time point label on this specimen signifies: blood sample drawn before combined kidney and bone marrow transplant. In bulk CFSE mixed lymphocyte reactions, CFSE-labeled recipient PBMCs were cocultured with irradiated donor PBMCs for 5 to 6 days, then stained for CD3/CD4/CD8 and FACS-sorted.

This specimen was CD8+ T cells from blood cultured with allogeneic cells, taken before the transplant. The receptors originated from a human patient who received a combined kidney and bone marrow transplant.

This clone appeared once. This chain links TRBV27 with TRBJ2-7, with a tentative D call TRBD1 (5 bases). The ends were cut back, 1 base at V and 5 bases at J, with 12 bases in the middle. This CDR3 region has 14 residues. Germline assignment: CDR1 MNHEY and CDR2 SMNVEV (reference sequence). The CDR3 reads CASSLLGRVDEQYF. CDR3 DNA sequence: TGTGCCAGCAGTTTATTGGGCAGGGTCGACGAGCAGTACTTC.

The V call is TRBV27, the J call TRBJ2-1; TRBD2 aligns across 11 bases. V gave up 5 bases and J gave up 3 bases; unmatched junction bases: 3. Germline V CDR1 and CDR2: MNHEY, SMNVEV (reference sequence). The CDR3 has 15 residues. The DNA for the CDR3 is TGTGCCAGCAGTAAACTAGCGGGAGTCTACAATGAGCAGTTCTTC. This translates into CASSKLAGVYNEQFF.

This clone was seen a handful of times. The CDR3: CASSLVPSYEQYF. CDR3 DNA: TGTGCCAGCAGCTTAGTTCCTTCCTACGAGCAGTACTTC. The chain joins TRBV7-2 to TRBJ2-7; D is undetermined. The CDR3 extends over 13 amino acids. CDR1 and CDR2 (germline): SGHTA, FQGNSA. V was shortened by 1 base and J by 1 base, with 5 bases between the two germline ends.

This clone is medium-sized by share. The CDR3 nucleotides are TGTGCCAGCGGCTACCGCTGGCAGGGGTACTACAATGAGCAGTTCTTC. It yields the protein CASGYRWQGYYNEQFF. This sequence joins TRBV28 and TRBJ2-1; weak D call: TRBD1 (6 bases). The CDR3 has 16 amino acids. V was cut by 8 bases and J by 3 bases, with 20 bases left in between. Germline CDR1 is MDHEN and CDR2 is SYDVKM.

Sample share makes this clone large (0.1 to 1%). The chain recombines TRBV27 with TRBJ1-5, with 11 bases identical to TRBD1. The junction had 2 bases not matched to a gene; V was cut back by 1 base and J by 6 bases. Germline V gene sequence: CDR1 MNHEY, CDR2 SMNVEV (reference sequence). The CDR3 sequence is 15 residues long. Here the CDR3 DNA reads TGTGCCAGCAGTTTATTGGGACAGGGGGTTCAGCCCCAGCATTTT. It yields the protein CASSLLGQGVQPQHF.

The chain combines TRBV2 with TRBJ1-1, with D perhaps TRBD1 (6 bases). The CDR3 sequence is 16 residues long. Per the germline V gene, CDR1 is SNHLY and CDR2 is FYNNEI. The ends were cut back, 3 bases at V and 3 bases at J, with 17 bases in the middle. CDR3 region: CASSDSLQEGDTEAFF. The CDR3 coding sequence is TGTGCCAGCAGTGACTCGTTACAAGAGGGGGACACTGAAGCTTTCTTT.

The rearrangement uses TRBV11-2 and TRBJ2-3; D call uncertain. The CDR3 totals 12 residues. V lost 4 bases, J lost 4 bases, and 6 bases lay in between. The germline gives CDR1 SGHAT, CDR2 FQNNGV. The chain's CDR3 is CASSSIADTQYF. The CDR3 bases are TGTGCCAGCAGCTCTATCGCAGATACGCAGTATTTT. Complete variable domain (other parts from reference TRBV11-2 and TRBJ2-3): EAGVAQSPRYKIIEKRQSVAFWCNPISGHATLYWYQQILGQGPKLLIQFQNNGVVDDSQLPKDRFSAERLKGVDSTLKIQPAKLEDSAVYLCASSSIADTQYFGPGTRLTVL.

This chain joins TRBV28 and TRBJ2-7; 7 nucleotides agree with TRBD1. V shed 4 bases and J 7 bases; nucleotides not matched to a gene: 13. Germline CDR1 MDHEN, CDR2 SYDVKM. The CDR3 runs 15 residues. CDR3: CASSSPTGVPWEQYF. As DNA, the CDR3 is TGTGCCAGCAGTTCCCCCACAGGGGTCCCTTGGGAGCAGTACTTC.

J is TRBJ1-6 and V is TRBV7-9, with TRBD1 matching over 7 bases. Per germline, CDR1 SEHNR and CDR2 FQNEAQ (reference sequence). This CDR3 comprises 15 residues. The V segment lost 5 bases and the J segment 8 bases; nucleotides outside the gene matches: 9. The CDR3 loop reads CASSPTGPGDSPLHF. CDR3 in DNA: TGTGCCAGCAGCCCGACAGGGCCTGGTGATTCACCCCTCCACTTT.

The V and J genes are TRBV28 and TRBJ1-2; the D gene is possibly TRBD1 (6 bases). The V and J ends lost 3 bases and 4 bases respectively, with 12 bases between them. Looked up from germline, CDR1 is MDHEN and CDR2 is SYDVKM. This CDR3 contains 14 residues. In nucleotides, the CDR3 is TGTGCCAGCAGTTTTGCGACAGGCATCTATGGCTACACCTTC. Its translation: CASSFATGIYGYTF.

This chain joins TRBV19 and TRBJ2-3, with D possibly matching TRBD1 (8 bases). Germline CDR1 is LNHDA and CDR2 is SQIVND (reference sequence). V dropped 3 bases and J dropped 0 bases, with 13 bases sitting between them. The CDR3 is 16 residues long. DNA of the CDR3: TGTGCCAGTAGTATGCAACAGGGGGGGAGCACAGATACGCAGTATTTT. It translates to CASSMQQGGSTDTQYF.

V is TRBV7-9 and J is TRBJ1-4; TRBD1 matches at 7 bases. Trimming cost V 2 bases and J 0 bases; bases outside gene matches: 3. CDR3 length equals 16 residues. Germline V lookup: CDR1 SEHNR, CDR2 FQNEAQ (reference sequence). CDR3: CASSLIQGATNEKLFF. The DNA for the CDR3 is TGTGCCAGCAGCTTAATCCAGGGGGCAACTAATGAAAAACTGTTTTTT.

In its sample, this clone is medium-sized (0.01 to 0.1%). The V gene is TRBV5-3, the J gene TRBJ2-7; D perhaps matches TRBD1 (6 bases). TRBV5-3 is given ORF status, its function remaining uncertain. V lost 4 bases and J lost 1, with 15 bases in between. This CDR3 is built from 15 residues. The CDR3 DNA sequence: TGTGCCAGAAGCGGAACAGGGACGGGGTCCTACGAGCAGTACTTC. Translating it yields CARSGTGTGSYEQYF.

This clone was seen more than once but under ten times. The chain recombines TRBV11-3 with TRBJ1-2; possible D gene TRBD1, 6 bases. There are 13 residues in the CDR3. V gave up 3 bases and J gave up 3 bases, with 8 bases separating them. CDR1 is SGHNT, CDR2 YENEEA, per germline. CDR3 amino acids: CASSLRGHYGYTF. The CDR3, as DNA: TGTGCCAGCAGCTTGCGGGGGCACTATGGCTACACCTTC.